This entry lists 14 T cell receptor beta chains sequenced from one sample in a study of OX40 agonist ivuxolimab in advanced cancers. The repertoire was sequenced with immunoSEQ multiplex PCR; TCRdb's copy has only in-frame clones and lacks some. Among about 56,000 clones listed, 70% to 85% were seen once. The sequences come from CD4+ or CD8+ T cells sorted from blood, collected in a trial of the OX40 agonist ivuxolimab. These receptors all come from an adult with an advanced solid tumor such as melanoma, head and neck, liver or kidney cancer.

This clone was seen a few times. V is TRBV7-2 and J is TRBJ1-3, with 7 bases identical to TRBD1. This CDR3 contains 15 residues. Trimming took 3 bases from V and 1 from J; bases not matched to a gene: 3. Germline V lookup: CDR1 SGHTA, CDR2 FQGNSA. This CDR3 is CASSFQGGSGNTIYF. Written as DNA, the CDR3 is TGTGCCAGCAGCTTTCAGGGGGGTTCTGGAAACACCATATATTTT.

The V gene is TRBV6-5, the J gene TRBJ1-1; D unresolved. V lost 10 bases to trimming and J lost 2 bases, with 14 bases between them. The V gene's germline CDR1 is MNHEY and CDR2 SVGAGI. The CDR3 extends over 13 amino acids. CDR3 amino acids: CATRLDFNTEAFF. CDR3 nucleotides: TGTGCCACCCGGCTGGACTTTAACACTGAAGCTTTCTTT.

The CDR3 coding sequence is TGTGCCAGCAGCCTCGGACTAGATTCAGATACGCAGTATTTT. Amino acids: CASSLGLDSDTQYF. The V gene is TRBV25-1, the J gene TRBJ2-3; 7 bases agree with TRBD2. The trim removed 6 bases at V and 4 bases at J, leaving 7 bases unmatched. The V gene's germline CDR1 is MGHDK and CDR2 SYGVNS. The CDR3 has 14 amino acids.

This clone showed up just a few times. The CDR3 DNA sequence: TGTGCCAGCAGCCAGGTGCTAGCGGGAGTTGAGACCCAGTACTTC. As protein: CASSQVLAGVETQYF. This rearrangement joins TRBV14 to TRBJ2-5; 10 positions match TRBD2. CDR1 SGHDN and CDR2 FVKESK come from the germline V gene. The CDR3 has 15 amino acids. The ends lost 3 bases at V and 5 bases at J; junction bases unmatched: 6.

This clone was picked up one time. The rearrangement joins TRBV11-2 to TRBJ2-7, with a weak D call TRBD2 (7 bases). The V end was cut by 0 bases, the J end by 3 bases, with 15 bases between. The CDR3 contains 16 residues. The germline V gene has CDR1 SGHAT and CDR2 FQNNGV. The CDR3 DNA follows: TGTGCCAGCAGCTTAGATTGGGTGGGAGGGGGCTACGAGCAGTACTTC. Its protein product is CASSLDWVGGGYEQYF. The whole variable domain, remainder taken from reference TRBV11-2 and TRBJ2-7, is EAGVAQSPRYKIIEKRQSVAFWCNPISGHATLYWYQQILGQGPKLLIQFQNNGVVDDSQLPKDRFSAERLKGVDSTLKIQPAKLEDSAVYLCASSLDWVGGGYEQYFGPGTRLTVT.

This clone showed up just a few times. This chain uses TRBV9 with TRBJ2-2; 10 bases are shared with TRBD2. The germline gives CDR1 SGDLS, CDR2 YYNGEE. With V trimmed by 0 bases and J by 2 bases, 4 bases remained unmatched. The CDR3 has 17 amino acids. The CDR3 is CASSVGPSGGNTGELFF. The DNA for the CDR3 is TGTGCCAGCAGCGTAGGTCCTAGCGGGGGAAACACCGGGGAGCTGTTTTTT.

This clone has just one count. The rearrangement links TRBV18 to TRBJ2-7; 8 bases fit TRBD2. The J segment lost 2 bases and the V segment lost 3 bases, leaving 18 bases of the junction unmatched. Germline V gene sequence: CDR1 KGHSH, CDR2 LQKENI. CDR3 length: 19 residues. CDR3 DNA sequence: TGTGCCAGCTCACCGATCGGTGGGGAAACCGGGACTAGGCCCTACGAGCAGTACTTC. Translating it yields CASSPIGGETGTRPYEQYF. Based on the CDR3 plus reference TRBV18 and TRBJ2-7, the full variable domain is NAGVMQNPRHLVRRRGQEARLRCSPMKGHSHVYWYRQLPEEGLKFMVYLQKENIIDESGMPKERFSAEFPKEGPSILRIQQVVRGDSAAYFCASSPIGGETGTRPYEQYFGPGTRLTVT.

The chain links TRBV11-1 to TRBJ1-1, with no clear D. Trimming removed 5 bases at V and 0 bases at J, with 7 bases between. The CDR3 spans 13 residues. Germline V lookup: CDR1 SGHAT, CDR2 FQDESV (reference sequence). This CDR3 is CASSLQLNTEAFF. The CDR3 DNA is TGTGCCAGCAGCCTACAGCTGAACACTGAAGCTTTCTTT.

The rearrangement links TRBV19 to TRBJ1-4; unclear D gene. Germline assignment: CDR1 LNHDA and CDR2 SQIVND (reference sequence). The CDR3 consists of 15 residues. Trimming cost V 1 base and J 11 bases, with 17 bases left between them. CDR3 loop: CASSIARHDSWKLFF. DNA of the CDR3: TGTGCCAGTAGTATAGCCAGACATGACTCCTGGAAACTGTTTTTT.

The gene calls are TRBV30 and TRBJ2-7; 12 bases align to TRBD2. CDR1 and CDR2 from the germline V gene are GTSNPN and SVGIG (reference sequence). The CDR3 is made up of 15 amino acids. With 8 bases clipped from V and 3 bases from J, the junction kept 11 bases outside the gene matches. The CDR3 DNA is TGTGCCAGTGGAAGGGGACTAGCGGGTGGCTACGAGCAGTACTTC. It translates to CASGRGLAGGYEQYF.

This chain uses TRBV10-1 with TRBJ2-5; TRBD1 matches 9 bases. CDR1 and CDR2 (germline): WNHNN, SYGVQD (reference sequence). Trimming removed 3 bases from V and 7 bases from J; junction bases left unmatched: 12. This CDR3 has 16 amino acids. The CDR3 coding sequence is TGCGCCAGCAGTGATCAGAGGACAGGGGCCTCGGGGACCCAGTACTTC. Its protein is CASSDQRTGASGTQYF.

The chain uses TRBV19 and TRBJ1-4, with D hard to call. The CDR3 length is 16 residues. Trimming removed 3 bases at V and 0 bases at J, with 11 bases between. Per the germline V gene, CDR1 is LNHDA and CDR2 is SQIVND (reference sequence). The chain's CDR3 is CASSIGEFATNEKLFF. The CDR3 bases are TGTGCCAGTAGTATTGGGGAGTTTGCAACTAATGAAAAACTGTTTTTT.

V usage is TRBV7-2 and J usage is TRBJ2-5; D tentatively reads TRBD1 or TRBD2 (5 bases each). V was shortened by 7 bases and J by 3 bases, with 12 bases between the two germline ends. Germline V gene lookup returns CDR1 SGHTA and CDR2 FQGNSA. The CDR3 has 13 amino acids. The DNA for the CDR3 is TGTGCCAGCAACCCGGGGCCCAAAGAGACCCAGTACTTC. Translation gives CASNPGPKETQYF.

On this clone: The same CDR3 is also encoded by other DNA sequences in this sample. This chain links TRBV5-1 with TRBJ1-1, with a possible D match to TRBD1 (5 bases). The CDR3 is 14 residues long. V was pared by 2 bases and J by 5 bases, with 13 bases between. Looked up from germline, CDR1 is SGHRS and CDR2 is YFSETQ. The CDR3 is CASSLGRGWTEAFF. Here the CDR3 DNA reads TGCGCCAGCAGCTTAGGGCGGGGGTGGACTGAAGCTTTCTTT. Full variable domain (rest looked up from reference TRBV5-1 and TRBJ1-1): KAGVTQTPRYLIKTRGQQVTLSCSPISGHRSVSWYQQTPGQGLQFLFEYFSETQRNKGNFPGRFSGRQFSNSRSEMNVSTLELGDSALYLCASSLGRGWTEAFFGQGTRLTVV.